The 14 T cell receptor beta chains reported below all come from one sample, sequenced in a study of blood T cell repertoires in COVID-19. Only in-frame clones appear in the TCRdb table, and some are missing; sequencing was by immunoSEQ multiplex PCR. The sample lists about 230,000 clones; approximately 80% were seen once. Sample: peripheral blood. Receptor source: a man between 35 and 55 years old with acute or convalescent COVID-19.

The sample holds one count of this clone. This sequence joins TRBV6-5 and TRBJ2-5; 7 bases are shared with TRBD1. CDR1 MNHEY and CDR2 SVGAGI come from the germline V gene. After removal of 10 bases from V and 3 bases from J, the junction contained 8 bases not matched to a gene. The CDR3 sequence is 13 residues long. The CDR3 loop is CATQGGYKETQYF. The CDR3 region has the DNA TGTGCCACCCAAGGGGGCTACAAAGAGACCCAGTACTTC.

This clone has a single count. This chain joins TRBV5-8 and TRBJ1-2; D might be TRBD1 (5 bases). The CDR3 has 13 residues. CDR1 and CDR2 from the germline V gene are SGHTS and YDEGEE. V was pared by 4 bases and J by 8 bases, with 15 bases between. CDR3 DNA sequence: TGTGCCAGCAGCATTGGGGGGACGTTCGGCTACACCTTC. The encoded protein is CASSIGGTFGYTF.

The rearrangement joins TRBV5-1 to TRBJ2-5, with D hard to call. Germline CDR1 SGHRS, CDR2 YFSETQ. The length of the CDR3 is 15 residues. Trimming cost V 5 bases and J 4 bases, with 18 bases left between them. The CDR3 spells CASRRRPGQIETQYF. In DNA form, the CDR3 reads TGCGCCAGCAGAAGGCGGCCTGGTCAGATAGAGACCCAGTACTTC.

The V and J genes are TRBV7-2 and TRBJ2-7; 9 nucleotides agree with TRBD2. V gave up 2 bases and J gave up 2 bases; unmatched junction bases: 4. Germline values: CDR1 SGHTA, CDR2 FQGNSA. The CDR3 loop spans 15 amino acids. The CDR3 DNA follows: TGTGCCAGCAGCTTAAGGCGGGAGGGCCCCTACGAGCAGTACTTC. It codes for CASSLRREGPYEQYF.

The chain carries TRBV19 and TRBJ1-2; 10 bases are a match to TRBD1. Germline V gene data show CDR1 as LNHDA and CDR2 as SQIVND (reference sequence). This CDR3 region has 13 residues. With 10 bases clipped from V and 6 bases from J, the junction kept 8 bases outside the gene matches. The CDR3 region is CAIGTGAPHGYTF. The CDR3 coding sequence is TGTGCCATTGGGACAGGGGCCCCCCATGGCTACACCTTC. Filled out from reference TRBV19 and TRBJ1-2, the complete variable domain reads DGGITQSPKYLFRKEGQNVTLSCEQNLNHDAMYWYRQDPGQGLRLIYYSQIVNDFQKGDIAEGYSVSREKKESFPLTVTSAQKNPTAFYLCAIGTGAPHGYTFGSGTRLTVV.

The J gene is TRBJ2-2, the V gene TRBV4-2; 14 nucleotides align to TRBD2. This CDR3 spans 19 amino acids. CDR1 is LGHNA, CDR2 YNFKEQ, per germline. V dropped 4 bases and J dropped 7; count of bases not matched to a gene: 14. In DNA, the CDR3 is TGTGCCAGCAGCCCAAGTACGGTTGGACTAGCGGGAGGTAGCGGGGAGCTGTTTTTT. Its translation is CASSPSTVGLAGGSGELFF.

The chain uses TRBV2 and TRBJ2-7; the D is unclear. The germline V gene has CDR1 SNHLY and CDR2 FYNNEI. V was trimmed by 4 bases and J by 1 base, leaving 8 bases between them. The CDR3 has 13 residues. CDR3: CASSGPRSYEQYF. CDR3 in DNA: TGTGCCAGCAGTGGGCCGAGGTCCTACGAGCAGTACTTC.

J is TRBJ1-2 and V is TRBV19, with D uncertain. Trimming cost V 4 bases and J 1 base, with 10 bases left between them. Germline V lookup: CDR1 LNHDA, CDR2 SQIVND (reference sequence). The CDR3 has 14 residues. In DNA form, the CDR3 reads TGTGCCAGTAGTAACCGAATAGTTAACTATGGCTACACCTTC. Protein product: CASSNRIVNYGYTF.

This rearrangement joins TRBV30 to TRBJ1-2, with D maybe TRBD1 (5 bases). Trimming removed 2 bases from V and 1 base from J, with 11 bases in between. CDR1 and CDR2 (germline): GTSNPN, SVGIG (reference sequence). The CDR3 is 14 amino acids. CDR3: CAWSSGALNYGYTF. CDR3 DNA sequence: TGTGCCTGGAGTAGCGGGGCGCTTAACTATGGCTACACCTTC. Complete variable domain (other parts from reference TRBV30 and TRBJ1-2): SQTIHQWPATLVQPVGSPLSLECTVEGTSNPNLYWYRQAAGRGLQLLFYSVGIGQISSEVPQNLSASRPQDRQFILSSKKLLLSDSGFYLCAWSSGALNYGYTFGSGTRLTVV.

The gene calls are TRBV27 and TRBJ2-1; 9 bases map to TRBD2. Trimming at V came to 6 bases and at J to 4 bases, leaving 4 bases not matched to a gene. The germline V gene encodes CDR1 MNHEY and CDR2 SMNVEV (reference sequence). The CDR3 sequence is 14 residues long. The CDR3 here is CASRVTSGYNEQFF. The CDR3 DNA reads TGTGCCAGCAGGGTGACTAGCGGTTACAATGAGCAGTTCTTC.

This clone appeared once. J is TRBJ1-4 and V is TRBV7-2; TRBD1 is a possible D gene (6 bases). V lost 5 bases to trimming and J lost 8 bases, with 12 bases between them. The CDR3 is 13 amino acids. Germline V lookup: CDR1 SGHTA, CDR2 FQGNSA. The CDR3 sequence is CASSGQPQEKLFF. CDR3 bases: TGTGCCAGCAGCGGACAGCCCCAAGAAAAACTGTTTTTT.

This clone was detected only a few times. The chain links TRBV2 to TRBJ2-7; weak D call: TRBD1 (6 bases). This CDR3 is 12 amino acids long. V lost 8 bases and J 2 bases, leaving 10 bases between the germline ends. Germline V gene data show CDR1 as SNHLY and CDR2 as FYNNEI. CDR3 coding DNA: TGTGCCAGCCGAGGACAGACCTACGAGCAGTACTTC. It encodes CASRGQTYEQYF.

The CDR3: CASSPRGNYGYTF. CDR3 DNA: TGTGCCAGCAGTCCCCGGGGGAACTATGGCTACACCTTC. V gene TRBV7-9 combines with J gene TRBJ1-2; D may be TRBD1 (5 bases). The CDR3 spans 13 residues. Between the trimmed V and J ends, which lost 6 bases and 2 bases, there was a span of 10 bases. The germline V gene has CDR1 SEHNR and CDR2 FQNEAQ (reference sequence).

The chain uses TRBV5-5 and TRBJ2-2; a weak D match, TRBD1 (6 bases). This CDR3 is built from 16 residues. Germline lookup yields CDR1 SGHKS and CDR2 YYEKEE (reference sequence). The germline V and J ends were trimmed by 2 bases and 1 base, with 12 bases remaining between them. The CDR3 DNA reads as TGTGCCAGCAGCTTATCCGGGACACAGAACACCGGGGAGCTGTTTTTT. It is translated as CASSLSGTQNTGELFF.